This is a list of T cell receptor beta chains from one sample in a study of cytomegalovirus exposure and HLA in healthy donors. Here immunoSEQ multiplex PCR was the method, and the copy in TCRdb shows in-frame clones only, minus some. Among 100,000 to 150,000 clones listed, roughly 80% were seen once. Specimen: PBMCs. The origin of the receptors is a man aged 50 to 59 in good health and CMV-seropositive. CDR3s leave out the opening cysteine and the closing phenylalanine or tryptophan. A D gene is named only where the DNA matches it firmly. Clone size is not always given. Where it is, it says once, few, many or a class for expanded clones.

size	V	D	CDR3
NA	TRBV21-1	NA	ASSVWPGGGAYNEQF
NA	TRBV19	NA	ASSQGRHYEQY
NA	TRBV19	NA	ASRKQRGISGNTIY
NA	TRBV6-1	TRBD2	ASSEAAGEQDTQY
NA	TRBV29-1	NA	SVGGPTTATYEQY
NA	TRBV28	NA	ASRSGAAEYEQY
NA	TRBV28	NA	ASSQTYEQY
few	TRBV19	NA	ASSIMAGQNYT
NA	TRBV6-5	NA	ASSYRGTPPGTEAF
NA	TRBV11-2	TRBD1	ASSLPSGGSEAF
few	TRBV9	NA	ASSVRPNNSPLH
NA	TRBV4-2	TRBD1	ASSQDRANTGELF
NA	TRBV25-1	TRBD1	ASSQLGQVGSSNTEAF
NA	TRBV29-1	TRBD2	SVEDLRLAGTNEQF
NA	TRBV7-2	TRBD1	ASSQQGREDTQY
NA	TRBV7-2	TRBD1	ASSLAPGQGDGYT
NA	TRBV5-8	NA	ASSFAGVSNQPQH
NA	TRBV7-7	TRBD2	ASSEREGLNEQF
NA	TRBV27	TRBD2	ASSRTSGVTDTQY
NA	TRBV5-4	NA	ASSLAQGYGYT
NA	TRBV30	NA	AWTQGIDGYT
NA	TRBV19	NA	ASLPQGEDFGGELF
NA	TRBV5-1	NA	ASSLEGVGANVLT
few	TRBV5-5	NA	ASSLGWQAEAF
few	TRBV7-9	NA	ASSWGSNTEAF
NA	TRBV5-1	TRBD2	ASSLAAGGLDLYNEQF
few	TRBV5-1	NA	ASSLSGASNQPQH
few	TRBV6-1	NA	ASSESGYSNQPQH
NA	TRBV29-1	NA	SVEPEWEAF
few	TRBV7-2	NA	ASSFSRSSYNEQF
few	TRBV5-1	NA	ASSFDPSSYEQY
NA	TRBV5-4	NA	ASSLRQANTEAF
NA	TRBV30	NA	AWSYSGNTIY
NA	TRBV5-1	NA	ASSSERHGEQF
medium-sized	TRBV5-4	TRBD2	ASSPSAGGTYEQY
many	TRBV30	TRBD1	AWSGTGTSGANVLT
few	TRBV5-1	TRBD1	ASSSDVAGGYGYT
NA	TRBV5-1	TRBD2	ASSTGTSGRARDTQY
NA	TRBV6-1	NA	ASSLQGQLNQPQH
NA	TRBV2	TRBD1	ASSGGTGYEKLF
NA	TRBV7-9	NA	ASSTQRGGLRSTEAF